Here is one T cell receptor beta chain with its context. Germline CDR1 SQVTM, CDR2 ANQGSEA. The CDR3 sequence is 12 residues long. Trimming cost V 6 bases and J 4 bases, with 12 bases left between them. The protocol was immunoSEQ multiplex PCR, while the TCRdb copy is restricted to in-frame clones and leaves out a portion. The sample carries some 12,000 clones, 82% recorded once. This sample stems from a study of sequential checkpoint blockade in melanoma. Sample treatment: randomized to nivolumab then ipilimumab (arm A) or the reverse (arm B). This clonotype was obtained from a human donor with melanoma. The sequencing used CD8+ T cells sorted from blood (inferred from file names), collected from a patient given nivolumab and ipilimumab in sequence. The chain joins TRBV29-1 to TRBJ2-5; D not certain. The CDR3 spells CSVGAGLETQYF. As DNA, the CDR3 is TGCAGCGTCGGCGCCGGGTTAGAGACCCAGTACTTC.